This T cell receptor beta chain was sequenced in a study of T cell responses to AZD1222 COVID-19 vaccine. Study outcomes and limitations: The CD4 TCRs associated with vaccination extended across spike and predominated at 160-218 and 743-854. Spike-specific TCR breadth and depth grew following two AZD1222 doses.

The germline CDR1 and CDR2 sequences are SEHNR and FQNEAQ (reference sequence). This CDR3 region has 14 residues. The germline V and J ends were trimmed by 6 bases and 7 bases, with 19 bases remaining between them. Turning to this clone: Antigen: not known.

Sequencing used immunoSEQ multiplex PCR; TCRdb keeps in-frame clones, though not all of them. The sample includes approximately 140,000 clones, more than 85% of them seen just once. The sample was peripheral blood, taken 28 days after the second AZD1222 dose. This sequence joins TRBV7-9 and TRBJ2-7, with D possibly TRBD2 on 6 matching bases. This receptor was taken from an adult who received the AZD1222 COVID-19 vaccine. CDR3 in amino acids: CASSPLKGGSEQYF. The CDR3 DNA follows: TGTGCCAGCAGTCCCCTCAAGGGAGGAAGTGAGCAGTACTTC.